What follows are 5 T cell receptor beta chains derived from one specimen sequenced in a study of blood T cell repertoires in COVID-19. Clones were sequenced by immunoSEQ multiplex PCR, and TCRdb holds only the in-frame ones, with some missing. Seen here are about 140,000 clones, 87% observed once, and the top ten hold over 35%. Sequenced: peripheral blood. These receptors all come from a man in his fifties or sixties who had recovered from COVID-19.

J is TRBJ2-2 and V is TRBV9; D may be TRBD1 (6 bases). The V gene lost 2 bases and the J gene lost 3 bases, with 11 bases spanning the gap. CDR3 size: 15 residues. The germline V gene encodes CDR1 SGDLS and CDR2 YYNGEE. CDR3 sequence reads: CASSVGASDTGELFF. The CDR3 bases are TGTGCCAGCAGCGTGGGGGCATCCGACACCGGGGAGCTGTTTTTT.

The chain combines TRBV2 with TRBJ1-5; a possible D gene is TRBD1 (5 bases). This CDR3 contains 14 residues. From germline, CDR1 is SNHLY and CDR2 FYNNEI. The germline V and J ends were trimmed by 10 bases and 1 base, with 14 bases remaining between them. CDR3 amino acids: CATVGQGSNQPQHF. In nucleotides, the CDR3 is TGTGCCACCGTAGGGCAGGGAAGCAATCAGCCCCAGCATTTT.

In this sample, this clone turned up once. This sequence joins TRBV15 and TRBJ1-5, with D perhaps TRBD1 (6 bases). Looked up from germline, CDR1 is LNHNV and CDR2 is YYDKDF (reference sequence). The CDR3 consists of 15 residues. V lost 5 bases and J 2 bases, leaving 13 bases between the germline ends. Written as DNA, the CDR3 is TGTGCCACCAGCGATTTCCCAGGGGGCAATCAGCCCCAGCATTTT. It codes for CATSDFPGGNQPQHF.

The chain is built from TRBV18 and TRBJ1-1; 7 bases are shared with TRBD1. Germline assignment: CDR1 KGHSH and CDR2 LQKENI. V was pared by 3 bases and J by 0 bases, with 7 bases of the junction left unmatched. The CDR3 extends over 16 amino acids. CDR3 DNA sequence: TGTGCCAGCTCACCTCCTCGACAGGGATTGAACACTGAAGCTTTCTTT. Translation gives CASSPPRQGLNTEAFF.

J is TRBJ1-2 and V is TRBV11-2, with D perhaps TRBD1 (6 bases). The CDR3 loop spans 12 amino acids. Trimming took off 3 bases at V and 7 bases at J, with 9 bases between the two ends. Germline loops: CDR1 SGHAT, CDR2 FQNNGV. The CDR3 coding sequence is TGTGCCAGCAGCTTTACAGGGCTTGGCTACACCTTC. Translated, it gives CASSFTGLGYTF.